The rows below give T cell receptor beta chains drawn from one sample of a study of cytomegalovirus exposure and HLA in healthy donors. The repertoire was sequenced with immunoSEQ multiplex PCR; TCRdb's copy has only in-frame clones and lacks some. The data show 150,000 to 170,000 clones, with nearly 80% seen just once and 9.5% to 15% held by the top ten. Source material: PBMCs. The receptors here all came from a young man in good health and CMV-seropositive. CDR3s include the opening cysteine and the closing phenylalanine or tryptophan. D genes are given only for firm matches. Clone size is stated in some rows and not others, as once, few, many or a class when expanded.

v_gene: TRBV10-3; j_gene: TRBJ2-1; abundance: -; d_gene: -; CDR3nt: TGTGCCATCAGTGAGAGGCGGGACTACAATGAGCAGTTCTTC; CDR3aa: CAISERRDYNEQFF
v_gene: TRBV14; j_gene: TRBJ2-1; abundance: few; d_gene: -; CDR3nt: TGTGCCAGCAGCCATAGGATAACCGGGACACTTAAACGCTCCTACAATGAGCAGTTCTTC; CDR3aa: CASSHRITGTLKRSYNEQFF
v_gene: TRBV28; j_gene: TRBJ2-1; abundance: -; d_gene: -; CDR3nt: TGTGCCAGCGGGGAGAGCTCCTACAATGAGCAGTTCTTC; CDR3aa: CASGESSYNEQFF
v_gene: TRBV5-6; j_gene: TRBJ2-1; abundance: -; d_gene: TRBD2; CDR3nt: TGTGCCAGCAGCTTGGGGAGGAGCGGGAGTATAAGGGGCGAGCAGTTCTTC; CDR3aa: CASSLGRSGSIRGEQFF
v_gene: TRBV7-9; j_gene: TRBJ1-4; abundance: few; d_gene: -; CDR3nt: TGTGCCAGCAGCTTAGTGGCCTCTAATGAAAAACTGTTTTTT; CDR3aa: CASSLVASNEKLFF
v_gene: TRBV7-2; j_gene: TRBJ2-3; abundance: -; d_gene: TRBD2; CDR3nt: TGTGCCAGCAGCTTTCTAGCGGGATTAGATACGCAGTATTTT; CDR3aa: CASSFLAGLDTQYF
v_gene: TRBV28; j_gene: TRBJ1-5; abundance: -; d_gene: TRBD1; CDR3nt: TGTGCCAGCAGTCCCAGGGGACAGGGGGAGGGTCAGCCCCAGCATTTT; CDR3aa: CASSPRGQGEGQPQHF
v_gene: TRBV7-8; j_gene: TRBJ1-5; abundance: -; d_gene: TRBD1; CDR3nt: TGTGCCAGCAGCCAAATGGGGACAGGATGGTATGATCAGCCCCAGCATTTT; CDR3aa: CASSQMGTGWYDQPQHF
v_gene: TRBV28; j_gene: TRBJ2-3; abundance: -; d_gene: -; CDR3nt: TGTGCCAGCAGTTTAGACCAGGAGGCGGATACGCAGTATTTT; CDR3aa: CASSLDQEADTQYF
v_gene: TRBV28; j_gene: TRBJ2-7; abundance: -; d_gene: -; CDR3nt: TGTGCCAGCAGTCAGGGGTCCCGGGCCTACGAGCAGTACTTC; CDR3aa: CASSQGSRAYEQYF
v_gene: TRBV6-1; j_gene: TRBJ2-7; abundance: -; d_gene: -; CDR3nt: TGTGCCAGCAGGGGCAATCGGCGCGAGCAGTACTTC; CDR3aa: CASRGNRREQYF
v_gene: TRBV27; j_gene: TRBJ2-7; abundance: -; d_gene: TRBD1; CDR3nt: TGTGCCAGCAGTTTATCGGGAACAGGGGGCGAGCAGTACTTC; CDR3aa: CASSLSGTGGEQYF
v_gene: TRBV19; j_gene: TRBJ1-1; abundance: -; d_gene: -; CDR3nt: TGTGCCAGTAGCTATACAGGGAACACTGAAGCTTTCTTT; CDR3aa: CASSYTGNTEAFF
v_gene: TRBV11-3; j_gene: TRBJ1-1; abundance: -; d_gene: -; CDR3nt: TGTGCCAGCAGCAGACAGCAGTGGACTGAAGCTTTCTTT; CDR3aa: CASSRQQWTEAFF
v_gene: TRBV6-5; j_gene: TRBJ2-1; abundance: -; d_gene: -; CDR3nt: TGTGCCAGCAGTCCCGCGGACAGCTCCTACAATGAGCAGTTCTTC; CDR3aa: CASSPADSSYNEQFF
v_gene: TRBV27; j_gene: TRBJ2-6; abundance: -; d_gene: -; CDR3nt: TGTGCCAGCACCAGGGTTGCGCTGTCGTCTGGGGCCAACGTCCTGACTTTC; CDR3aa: CASTRVALSSGANVLTF
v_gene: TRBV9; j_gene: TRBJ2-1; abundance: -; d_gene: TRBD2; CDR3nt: TGTGCCAGCAGCGCGGACAGACCGGGACTAGCAGACTACAATGAGCAGTTCTTC; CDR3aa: CASSADRPGLADYNEQFF
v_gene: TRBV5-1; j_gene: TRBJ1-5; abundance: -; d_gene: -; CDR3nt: TGCGCCAGCAGCTTGGACGGGAATCAGCCCCAGCATTTT; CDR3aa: CASSLDGNQPQHF
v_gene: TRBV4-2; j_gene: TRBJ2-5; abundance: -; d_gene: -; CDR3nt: TGTGCCAGCAGGAAGCTAGAAGAGACCCAGTACTTC; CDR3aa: CASRKLEETQYF
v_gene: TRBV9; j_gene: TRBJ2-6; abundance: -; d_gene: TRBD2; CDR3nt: TGTGCCAGCAGCGTAGCGATTAGCGGGAGATCTGGGGCCAACGTCCTGACTTTC; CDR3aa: CASSVAISGRSGANVLTF
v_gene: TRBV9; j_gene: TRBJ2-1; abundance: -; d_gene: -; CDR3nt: TGTGCCAGCAGCGTAGTACACGCGGGTGAGCAGTTCTTC; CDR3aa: CASSVVHAGEQFF
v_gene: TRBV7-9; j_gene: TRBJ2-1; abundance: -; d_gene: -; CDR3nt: TGTGCCAGCAGCTCCCCCCGCCCCGGAGCGGATGAGCAGTTCTTC; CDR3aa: CASSSPRPGADEQFF
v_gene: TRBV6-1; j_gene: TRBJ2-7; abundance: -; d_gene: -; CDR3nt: TGTGCCAGCAGTCTGGTCAGGGAACCCTACGAGCAGTACTTC; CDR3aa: CASSLVREPYEQYF
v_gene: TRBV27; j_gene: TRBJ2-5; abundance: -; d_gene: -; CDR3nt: TGTGCCAGCAGCCTAGCTAGTATGGAGACCCAGTACTTC; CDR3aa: CASSLASMETQYF
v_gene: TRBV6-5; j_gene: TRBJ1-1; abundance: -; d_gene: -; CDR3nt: TGTGCCAGCTGGGGGAGGTACACTGAAGCTTTCTTT; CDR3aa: CASWGRYTEAFF
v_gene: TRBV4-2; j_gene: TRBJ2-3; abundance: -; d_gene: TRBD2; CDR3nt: TGTGCCAGCAGCCTTGGGACTAGCGGGAGAGAGGATACGCAGTATTTT; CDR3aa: CASSLGTSGREDTQYF
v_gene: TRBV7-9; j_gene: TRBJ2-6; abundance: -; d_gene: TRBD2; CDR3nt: TGTGCCAGCAGCTTAACTTCGGCGGGAGCGCTCTCTGGGGCCAACGTCCTGACTTTC; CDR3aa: CASSLTSAGALSGANVLTF
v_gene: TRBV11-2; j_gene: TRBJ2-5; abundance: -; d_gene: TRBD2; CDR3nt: TGTGCCAGCAGCTTTCTAGCGGGGTCGTGGACCCAGTACTTC; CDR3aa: CASSFLAGSWTQYF
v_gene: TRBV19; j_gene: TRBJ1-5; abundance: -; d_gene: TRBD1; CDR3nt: TGTGCCAGTTCCAGGACAGGCCATTCCGTTGAGCCCCAGCATTTT; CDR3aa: CASSRTGHSVEPQHF
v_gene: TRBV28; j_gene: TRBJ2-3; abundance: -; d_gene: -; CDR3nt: TGTGCCAGCAGTTTAGCTATGGACAGAACTAGCACAGATACGCAGTATTTT; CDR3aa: CASSLAMDRTSTDTQYF
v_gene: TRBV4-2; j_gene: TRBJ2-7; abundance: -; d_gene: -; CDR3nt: TGTGCCAGCAGCCAAACACAGGGATACGAGCAGTACTTC; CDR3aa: CASSQTQGYEQYF
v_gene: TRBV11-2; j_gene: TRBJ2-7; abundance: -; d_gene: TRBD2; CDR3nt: TGTGCCAGCAGCCGAACCGGGACTATTAGCGAGCAGTACTTC; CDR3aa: CASSRTGTISEQYF
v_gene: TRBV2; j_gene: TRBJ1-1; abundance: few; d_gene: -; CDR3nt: TGTGCCAGCAGTGAAATGGACTTGGGGAGGGGTGCGACTGAAGCTTTCTTT; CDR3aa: CASSEMDLGRGATEAFF
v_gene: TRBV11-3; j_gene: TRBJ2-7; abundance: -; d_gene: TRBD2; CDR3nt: TGTGCCAGCAGCCAGACTAGCGGGAGCTACGAGCAGTACTTC; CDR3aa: CASSQTSGSYEQYF
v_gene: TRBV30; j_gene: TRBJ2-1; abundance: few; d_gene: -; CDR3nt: TGTGCCTGGAGTGTACGGCGGGGATACAATGAGCAGTTCTTC; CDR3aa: CAWSVRRGYNEQFF
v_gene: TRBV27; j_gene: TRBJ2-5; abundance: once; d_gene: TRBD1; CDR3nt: TGTGCCAGCAGCCCGGTCGGGACAGGGGAAGAGGAGACCCAGTACTTC; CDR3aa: CASSPVGTGEEETQYF
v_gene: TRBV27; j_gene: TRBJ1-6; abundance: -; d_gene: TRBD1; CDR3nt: TGTGCCAGCAGTCGAGGGACAGGGGGCGCCCCCGGTTCACCCCTCCACTTT; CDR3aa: CASSRGTGGAPGSPLHF
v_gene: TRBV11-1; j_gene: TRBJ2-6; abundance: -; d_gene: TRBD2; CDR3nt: TGTGCCAGCAGCTCTAGCGGATCTGGGGCCAACGTCCTGACTTTC; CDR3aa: CASSSSGSGANVLTF
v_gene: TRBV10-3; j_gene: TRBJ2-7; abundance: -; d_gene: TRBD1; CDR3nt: TGTGCCATCAGTGAGTGGACAGGGATCGAGCAGTACTTC; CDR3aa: CAISEWTGIEQYF
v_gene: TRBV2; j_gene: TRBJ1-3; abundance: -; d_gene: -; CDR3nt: TGTGCCAGCAGTGATTTTCCTACTGGAAACACCATATATTTT; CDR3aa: CASSDFPTGNTIYF
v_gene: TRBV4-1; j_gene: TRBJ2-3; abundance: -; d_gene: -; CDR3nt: TGCGCCAGCAGCCAATTACAGTCCACAGATACGCAGTATTTT; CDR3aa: CASSQLQSTDTQYF
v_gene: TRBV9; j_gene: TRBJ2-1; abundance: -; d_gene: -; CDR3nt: TGTGCCAGCAGCGTAGCTGACAATGAGCAGTTCTTC; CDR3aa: CASSVADNEQFF
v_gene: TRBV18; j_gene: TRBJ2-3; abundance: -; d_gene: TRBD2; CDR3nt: TGTGCCAGCTCACCACCGTTGGTCAGCGGGAGTGCCAGTACGCAGTATTTT; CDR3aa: CASSPPLVSGSASTQYF
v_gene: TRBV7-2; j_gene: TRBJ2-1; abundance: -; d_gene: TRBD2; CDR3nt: TGTGCCAGCAGCCGACTAGCAGGTGAGCAGTTCTTC; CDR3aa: CASSRLAGEQFF
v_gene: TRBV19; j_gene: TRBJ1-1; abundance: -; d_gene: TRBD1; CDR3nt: TGTGCCAGTAGTCTAGGGACAGTCGATGAAGCTTTCTTT; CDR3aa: CASSLGTVDEAFF
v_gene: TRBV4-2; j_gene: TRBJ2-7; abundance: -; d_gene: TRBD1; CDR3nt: TGTGCCAGCAGCCAAGATCCTACGACAGGGGGCGCATCCTACGAGCAGTACTTC; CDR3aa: CASSQDPTTGGASYEQYF
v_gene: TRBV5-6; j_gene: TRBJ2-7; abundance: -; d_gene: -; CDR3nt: TGTGCCAGCAGCTACCGGGGGATGGGGTCGGAGCAGTACTTC; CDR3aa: CASSYRGMGSEQYF
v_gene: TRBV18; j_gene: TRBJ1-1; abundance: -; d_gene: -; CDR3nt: TGTGCCAGCTCACCGGAGCGGTTCGTGAACACTGAAGCTTTCTTT; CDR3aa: CASSPERFVNTEAFF
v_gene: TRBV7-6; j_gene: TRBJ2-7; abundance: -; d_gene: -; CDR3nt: TGTGCCAGTGCGAGGGGGAGGGCCCCTTCCTACGAGCAGTACTTC; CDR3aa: CASARGRAPSYEQYF
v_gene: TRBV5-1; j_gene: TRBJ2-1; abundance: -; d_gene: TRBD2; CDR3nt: TGCGCCAGCAGCTTGGGCTTGACTAGCGGCTACAATGAGCAGTTCTTC; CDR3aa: CASSLGLTSGYNEQFF
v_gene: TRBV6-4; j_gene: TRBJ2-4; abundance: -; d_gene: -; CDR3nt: TGTGCCAGCAGTGACGACGGGTACATTCAGTACTTC; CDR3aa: CASSDDGYIQYF
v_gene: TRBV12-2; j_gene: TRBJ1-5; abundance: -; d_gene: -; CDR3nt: TGTGCAAGTCGCTTAGGGACCGGGAGGCAACGGCAGCCCCAGCATTTT; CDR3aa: CASRLGTGRQRQPQHF
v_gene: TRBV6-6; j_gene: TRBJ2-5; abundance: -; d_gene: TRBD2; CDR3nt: TGTGCCAGCAGCCGCGTCGGACTAGCAACAGAAGAGACCCAGTACTTC; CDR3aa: CASSRVGLATEETQYF
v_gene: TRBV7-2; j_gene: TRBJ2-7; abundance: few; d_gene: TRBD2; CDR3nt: TGTGCCAGCAGCTTAGGGGTGACTAGCGGTTACGAGCAGTACTTC; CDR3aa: CASSLGVTSGYEQYF
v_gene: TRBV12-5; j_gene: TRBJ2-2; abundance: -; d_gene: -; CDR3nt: TGTGCTAGTGGCCCAAAGGCCGGAACGGGGACCGGGGAGCTGTTTTTT; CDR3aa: CASGPKAGTGTGELFF